Presented here are 10 T cell receptor beta chains from one specimen sequenced in a study of CD8 T cells in ankylosing spondylitis. TCRdb reprocessed the 5' RACE reads with MiXCR, giving one entry per CDR3 protein. The data contain about 250,000 distinct CDR3 sequences, roughly 18% of them seen just once; the ten biggest clones take up about a third. Sequencing was performed on blood, either unsorted or a sorted T cell fraction (not recorded which). These receptors all come from a male donor with ankylosing spondylitis or in good health (not recorded which).

This clonotype was counted a few times. This rearrangement joins TRBV7-6 to TRBJ2-3, with TRBD1 matching over 7 bases. The CDR3 totals 14 residues. The trim removed 3 bases at V and 6 bases at J, leaving 6 bases unmatched. Germline-derived CDR1 and CDR2 are SGHVS and FNYEAQ. The CDR3, as DNA: TGTGCCAGCAGCTTTAGGGGACAGCCCGATACGCAGTATTTT. This codes for CASSFRGQPDTQYF.

This clonotype occurred a few times. This rearrangement joins TRBV10-3 to TRBJ2-3; TRBD2 matches at 10 bases. The CDR3 totals 15 residues. Looked up from germline, CDR1 is ENHRY and CDR2 is SYGVKD. With V trimmed by 5 bases and J by 3 bases, 5 bases remained unmatched. Here the CDR3 reads CAISSLAGATDTQYF. CDR3 sequence (DNA): TGTGCCATCAGTTCCCTAGCGGGAGCAACAGATACGCAGTATTTT.

The chain uses TRBV6-1 and TRBJ2-4; D gene unclear. V dropped 6 bases and J dropped 0 bases, with 9 bases sitting between them. Germline V lookup: CDR1 MNHNS, CDR2 SASEGT. The CDR3 has 14 residues. As DNA, the CDR3 is TGTGCCAGCAGCTTGGCCGGAGCCAAAAACATTCAGTACTTC. Translating it yields CASSLAGAKNIQYF.

This clonotype appeared a few times. The CDR3 protein is CASSGLAGIQETQYF. CDR3 nucleotides: TGTGCCAGCAGTGGACTAGCGGGAATCCAAGAGACCCAGTACTTC. The V and J genes are TRBV6-1 and TRBJ2-5; 11 bases match TRBD2. The CDR3 consists of 15 residues. Germline V gene data show CDR1 as MNHNS and CDR2 as SASEGT. With V trimmed by 4 bases and J by 1 base, 2 bases remained unmatched.

The chain combines TRBV2 with TRBJ1-1; D is perhaps TRBD1 (6 bases). Germline CDR1 is SNHLY and CDR2 is FYNNEI. V lost 0 bases and J 3 bases, leaving 14 bases between the germline ends. The CDR3 has 16 amino acids. CDR3 in amino acids: CASSEAPLQGDTEAFF. The CDR3 coding sequence is TGTGCCAGCAGTGAAGCGCCCCTACAGGGTGACACTGAAGCTTTCTTT.

This clonotype was seen only a few times. One junction end does not reproduce the germline sequence, and a read error may be involved. The rearrangement joins TRBV20-1 to TRBJ1-6, with no clear D. This CDR3 is built from 11 residues. The V gene's germline CDR1 is DFQATT and CDR2 SNEGSKA (reference sequence). This CDR3 is CSARGDGLIAF. The CDR3 DNA follows: TGCAGTGCTAGGGGAGACGGACTGATCGCCTTT.

The chain couples TRBV3-1 to TRBJ2-2, with D unclear. Germline-derived CDR1 and CDR2 are LGHDT and YNNKEL (reference sequence). The CDR3 length is 17 residues. V was trimmed by 1 base and J by 0 bases, leaving 12 bases between them. CDR3 nucleotide sequence: TGTGCCAGCAGCCAAGGCCTGACGGATGCGAACACCGGGGAGCTGTTTTTT. The encoded protein is CASSQGLTDANTGELFF. The full variable domain, its missing parts supplied by reference TRBV3-1 and TRBJ2-2, is DTAVSQTPKYLVTQMGNDKSIKCEQNLGHDTMYWYKQDSKKFLKIMFSYNNKELIINETVPNRFSPKSPDKAHLNLHINSLELGDSAVYFCASSQGLTDANTGELFFGEGSRLTVL.

The chain combines TRBV28 with TRBJ2-5, with TRBD2 matching 11 bases. With 5 bases clipped from V and 1 base from J, the junction kept 6 bases outside the gene matches. The CDR3 has 16 residues. Germline CDR1 MDHEN, CDR2 SYDVKM. CDR3 loop: CASSPRTSGLQETQYF. CDR3 coding DNA: TGTGCCAGCAGTCCCCGGACTAGCGGGCTCCAAGAGACCCAGTACTTC.

The rearrangement links TRBV25-1 to TRBJ1-1, with a possible D match to TRBD1 (5 bases). Germline assignment: CDR1 MGHDK and CDR2 SYGVNS. The CDR3 runs to 18 residues. Trimming stripped 2 bases from V and 0 bases from J, with 19 bases between. The CDR3 here is CASSEEAGIDIMNTEAFF. The DNA for the CDR3 is TGTGCCAGCAGTGAAGAGGCAGGGATCGATATAATGAACACTGAAGCTTTCTTT. The full variable domain, its missing parts supplied by reference TRBV25-1 and TRBJ1-1, is EADIYQTPRYLVIGTGKKITLECSQTMGHDKMYWYQQDPGMELHLIHYSYGVNSTEKGDLSSESTVSRIRTEHFPLTLESARPSHTSQYLCASSEEAGIDIMNTEAFFGQGTRLTVV.

The chain uses TRBV28 and TRBJ1-2; weak D call: TRBD1 (6 bases). V lost 5 bases and J lost 8, with 21 bases in between. Germline assignment: CDR1 MDHEN and CDR2 SYDVKM. This CDR3 has 15 residues. In DNA form, the CDR3 reads TGTGCCAGCAGTCCCCGTCAAACAGGGATCTGGGGCTACACCTTC. It specifies CASSPRQTGIWGYTF.